This T cell receptor (beta chain) was identified in a study of blood T cells in healthy people across ages. To note about this clonotype: What it binds is not known.

The authors ran a second PCR of about 7 to 11 cycles using a sample-barcoded 5' primer and a J-beta primer mix. TCRdb re-called the 5' RACE reads with MiXCR, one entry per CDR3 protein. The repertoire includes about 780,000 distinct CDR3 sequences, approximately 59% of them detected once, and around 30% sits in the top ten. V was pared by 7 bases and J by 0 bases, with 8 bases of the junction left unmatched. The CDR3 runs 15 residues. Germline loops: CDR1 MDHEN, CDR2 SYDVKM. Study-level results: Unsorted PBMCs prevented conclusive naive versus antigen-experienced comparison.

This sequence joins TRBV28 and TRBJ2-5; TRBD2 matches at 7 bases. The sequenced sample consisted of blood. This receptor was taken from a man aged 30 to 45 in good health. The CDR3 sequence is CASMGRGLYQETQYF. CDR3 DNA sequence: TGTGCCAGCATGGGGAGGGGTCTGTACCAAGAGACCCAGTACTTC.